This T cell receptor beta chain was documented in a study of cytotoxic CD8 clonotypes in ibrutinib-treated CLL. Study details: Median treatment time before response sampling was over 9 months, range 6 to 36.

Sequencing used immunoSEQ multiplex PCR; TCRdb keeps in-frame clones, though not all of them. The profile shows approximately 15,000 clones, around 64% of them singletons. This clone was seen only a few times. V gave up 3 bases and J gave up 5 bases; unmatched junction bases: 10. Germline CDR1 is MDHEN and CDR2 is SYDVKM. This CDR3 region has 16 residues. Sequencing used PBMCs, obtained before ibrutinib treatment. This TCR came from a human donor with chronic lymphocytic leukemia. The rearrangement links TRBV28 to TRBJ1-2; TRBD1 aligns across 9 bases. In DNA, the CDR3 is TGTGCCAGCAGTTTGGTCCCGGGACAGGGTTTGTATGGCTACACCTTC. It encodes CASSLVPGQGLYGYTF.